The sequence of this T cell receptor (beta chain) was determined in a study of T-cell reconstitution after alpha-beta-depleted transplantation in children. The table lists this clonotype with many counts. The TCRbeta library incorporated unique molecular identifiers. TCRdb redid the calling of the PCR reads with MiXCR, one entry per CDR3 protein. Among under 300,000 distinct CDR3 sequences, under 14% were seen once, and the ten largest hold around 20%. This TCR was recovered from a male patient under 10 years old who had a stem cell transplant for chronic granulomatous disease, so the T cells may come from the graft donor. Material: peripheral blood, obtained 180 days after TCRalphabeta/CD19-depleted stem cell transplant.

The CDR3 loop reads CASSTGTGVNEQFF. DNA for the CDR3: TGTGCCAGCAGCACCGGGACAGGGGTCAATGAGCAGTTCTTC. The chain uses TRBV13 and TRBJ2-1; 10 positions match TRBD1. The V gene's germline CDR1 is PRHDT and CDR2 FYEKMQ (reference sequence). CDR3 length equals 14 residues. V trimming: 5 bases; J trimming: 6 bases; junction bases outside the gene matches: 4.